A single sample is the source of the 14 T cell receptor beta chains below, sequenced in a study of blood T cell repertoires in COVID-19. TCRdb keeps only in-frame clones here, not all; method: immunoSEQ multiplex PCR. The table has about 230,000 clones, around four fifths seen once. Sequencing used peripheral blood. The origin of the receptors is a man aged 40-49 years with acute or convalescent COVID-19.

The chain has TRBV11-2 and TRBJ2-1; 10 nucleotides match TRBD2. J was trimmed by 6 bases and V by 6 bases; bases with no gene match: 8. The CDR3 length is 15 residues. Germline V CDR1 and CDR2: SGHAT, FQNNGV. CDR3 sequence: CASSELAGIGNEQFF. The CDR3 DNA reads TGTGCCAGCAGTGAACTAGCGGGAATAGGCAATGAGCAGTTCTTC.

The genes are TRBV5-4 and TRBJ2-1; 13 bases align to TRBD2. This CDR3 has 16 residues. Trimming removed 4 bases from V and 8 bases from J; junction bases left unmatched: 9. From germline, CDR1 is SGHNT and CDR2 YYREEE (reference sequence). The CDR3 protein is CASSGVRTSGSYEQFF. The CDR3 DNA reads TGTGCCAGCAGCGGGGTACGGACTAGCGGGAGTTATGAGCAGTTCTTC. Full variable domain (missing parts from reference TRBV5-4 and TRBJ2-1): ETGVTQSPTHLIKTRGQQVTLRCSSQSGHNTVSWYQQALGQGPQFIFQYYREEENGRGNFPPRFSGLQFPNYSSELNVNALELDDSALYLCASSGVRTSGSYEQFFGPGTRLTVL.

The V call is TRBV5-1, the J call TRBJ2-1; the match to TRBD2 covers 8 bases. Germline lookup yields CDR1 SGHRS and CDR2 YFSETQ. With 0 bases clipped from V and 8 bases from J, the junction kept 10 bases outside the gene matches. This CDR3 comprises 16 residues. The CDR3 spells CASSLATSGGDDEQFF. The CDR3 region has the DNA TGCGCCAGCAGCTTGGCCACCTCGGGGGGGGACGATGAGCAGTTCTTC.

The chain combines TRBV19 with TRBJ1-5; weak D call: TRBD1 (6 bases). Germline loops: CDR1 LNHDA, CDR2 SQIVND (reference sequence). V was cut by 0 bases and J by 7 bases, with 7 bases left in between. There are 13 residues in the CDR3. CDR3 bases: TGTGCCAGTAGTATAGAAGGGGGACAGCCCCAGCATTTT. Translation gives CASSIEGGQPQHF. Combining the CDR3 with reference TRBV19 and TRBJ1-5 gives the whole variable domain DGGITQSPKYLFRKEGQNVTLSCEQNLNHDAMYWYRQDPGQGLRLIYYSQIVNDFQKGDIAEGYSVSREKKESFPLTVTSAQKNPTAFYLCASSIEGGQPQHFGDGTRLSIL.

This chain uses TRBV7-9 with TRBJ1-5; no clear D gene. The CDR3 totals 14 residues. Trimming stripped 2 bases from V and 0 bases from J, with 5 bases between. Per the germline V gene, CDR1 is SEHNR and CDR2 is FQNEAQ (reference sequence). The CDR3 loop is CASSLRGSNQPQHF. CDR3 nucleotide sequence: TGTGCCAGCAGCTTACGCGGTAGCAATCAGCCCCAGCATTTT.

The chain recombines TRBV9 with TRBJ2-7; 10 bases match TRBD1. V gave up 0 bases and J gave up 5 bases; unmatched junction bases: 8. This CDR3 contains 16 residues. In germline, CDR1 is SGDLS, CDR2 YYNGEE. Here the CDR3 DNA reads TGTGCCAGCAGCGTAGTCTGGGACAGGGGCCCCCACGAGCAGTACTTC. Protein product: CASSVVWDRGPHEQYF.

This clone was observed a single time. The chain links TRBV6-6 to TRBJ2-3, with 9 bases fitting TRBD2. There are 16 residues in the CDR3. The V gene's germline CDR1 is MNHNY and CDR2 SVGAGI (reference sequence). Losses at the gene ends were 7 bases for V and 6 bases for J; bases not matched to a gene: 14. The CDR3 loop is CASTLSGRWGVDTQYF. In nucleotides, the CDR3 is TGTGCCAGCACCCTAAGCGGGAGGTGGGGTGTTGATACGCAGTATTTT.

J is TRBJ2-5 and V is TRBV30; 10 nucleotides line up with TRBD1. Germline CDR1 and CDR2: GTSNPN and SVGIG (reference sequence). This CDR3 spans 15 amino acids. The junction had 9 bases not matched to a gene; V was cut back by 3 bases and J by 5 bases. CDR3 region: CAWSERQGALETQYF. The CDR3 DNA follows: TGTGCCTGGAGCGAGAGACAGGGGGCTTTGGAGACCCAGTACTTC.

The rearrangement joins TRBV6-5 to TRBJ2-5, with TRBD2 matching 11 bases. Germline CDR1 MNHEY, CDR2 SVGAGI. CDR3 length: 14 amino acids. The V and J ends lost 4 bases and 5 bases, in that order; junction bases with no gene match: 3. The CDR3 sequence is CASSLLAGAETQYF. CDR3 in DNA: TGTGCCAGCAGTTTACTAGCGGGAGCCGAGACCCAGTACTTC.

The V call is TRBV29-1, the J call TRBJ1-5; D is unresolved. V lost 4 bases and J lost 9, with 16 bases in between. This CDR3 comprises 13 residues. CDR1 and CDR2 from the germline V gene are SQVTM and ANQGSEA. The CDR3 nucleotides read TGCAGCGTTGCCGGGCTCGAAGCGGGGCCCCAGCATTTT. Its translation is CSVAGLEAGPQHF. Full variable domain (rest looked up from reference TRBV29-1 and TRBJ1-5): SAVISQKPSRDICQRGTSLTIQCQVDSQVTMMFWYRQQPGQSLTLIATANQGSEATYESGFVIDKFPISRPNLTFSTLTVSNMSPEDSSIYLCSVAGLEAGPQHFGDGTRLSIL.

The rearrangement uses TRBV10-3 and TRBJ1-3, with 9 positions matching TRBD1. The V segment lost 1 base and the J segment 0 bases; nucleotides outside the gene matches: 1. From germline, CDR1 is ENHRY and CDR2 SYGVKD. The CDR3 runs 16 residues. CDR3 DNA: TGTGCCATCAGTGAGTGGACAGGGGACTCTGGAAACACCATATATTTT. It encodes CAISEWTGDSGNTIYF.

V is TRBV19 and J is TRBJ1-5; D not resolved. V was trimmed by 6 bases and J by 2 bases, leaving 5 bases between them. Germline loops: CDR1 LNHDA, CDR2 SQIVND (reference sequence). The CDR3 loop spans 12 amino acids. For the CDR3, the DNA is TGTGCCAGTAGGCAGGGCAATCAGCCCCAGCATTTT. It specifies CASRQGNQPQHF.

The chain joins TRBV6-1 to TRBJ1-5; possible D gene TRBD1, 5 bases. Per the germline V gene, CDR1 is MNHNS and CDR2 is SASEGT. The CDR3 sequence is 17 residues long. V shed 1 base and J shed 0 bases, with 13 bases lying between them. The CDR3 protein is CASSEGRAAYSNQPQHF. In nucleotides, the CDR3 is TGTGCCAGCAGTGAAGGCAGGGCGGCTTATAGCAATCAGCCCCAGCATTTT.

This clone appeared a few times. The sample carries other DNA sequences with the same CDR3. The V and J genes are TRBV6-1 and TRBJ2-1; TRBD2 agrees at 10 bases. From germline, CDR1 is MNHNS and CDR2 SASEGT. J lost 7 bases, V lost 2 bases, and 5 bases had no gene match. The CDR3 sequence is 15 residues long. The CDR3, as DNA: TGTGCCAGCAGTGAAAGAACTAGCGGGATTAATGAGCAGTTCTTC. Amino acids: CASSERTSGINEQFF.